This T cell receptor beta chain stems from a study of control samples from healthy donors and cancer patients. Libraries were prepared by immunoSEQ multiplex PCR; TCRdb keeps only in-frame clonotypes and omits some of them. The sample carries approximately 120,000 clones, around 89% recorded once. The V end lost 1 base, the J end lost 15 bases, and 13 bases lay between the germline ends. From germline, CDR1 is SGHTA and CDR2 FQGNSA. The CDR3 length is 12 residues. The table lists this clone with a few counts. The material sequenced was blood. The origin of this receptor is a woman aged 45-59 years in good health. The V call is TRBV7-2, the J call TRBJ2-4, with D perhaps matching TRBD1 (5 bases). In DNA form, the CDR3 reads TGTGCCAGCAGCTTAGTAGGGGTAGAGCTGTACTTC. Protein sequence: CASSLVGVELYF.